Presented here are 5 T cell receptor beta chains from one specimen sequenced in a study of cytomegalovirus exposure and HLA in healthy donors. Use of 60 Vbeta and 13 Jbeta primers characterized the PCR. Assay: immunoSEQ multiplex PCR; the TCRdb copy retains only in-frame clones and omits some. The table records 95,000 to 150,000 clones, 81% of them present only once. The sample taken for sequencing was PBMCs. The receptors here all came from a woman in her thirties or forties in good health and CMV-seronegative.

This rearrangement joins TRBV5-6 to TRBJ2-7; D gene ambiguous. The CDR3 consists of 12 residues. V was clipped by 1 base and J by 4 bases, with 6 bases between them. Germline assignment: CDR1 SGHDT and CDR2 YYEEEE. The DNA of the CDR3 is TGTGCCAGCAGCTTGCCCGGGTACGAGCAGTACTTC. This sequence encodes CASSLPGYEQYF. The full variable domain, its missing parts supplied by reference TRBV5-6 and TRBJ2-7, is DAGVTQSPTHLIKTRGQQVTLRCSPKSGHDTVSWYQQALGQGPQFIFQYYEEEERQRGNFPDRFSGHQFPNYSSELNVNALLLGDSALYLCASSLPGYEQYFGPGTRLTVT.

This sequence joins TRBV7-9 and TRBJ1-1; D not resolved. This CDR3 is 12 amino acids long. Germline-derived CDR1 and CDR2 are SEHNR and FQNEAQ (reference sequence). V was trimmed by 5 bases and J by 8 bases, leaving 12 bases between them. Here the CDR3 DNA reads TGTGCCAGCAGCCCCAGACAAAGCGAAGCTTTCTTT. It yields the protein CASSPRQSEAFF.

The gene calls are TRBV7-2 and TRBJ2-7, with D possibly matching TRBD1 (6 bases). V lost 5 bases to trimming and J lost 12 bases, with 20 bases between them. This CDR3 contains 13 residues. The germline V gene has CDR1 SGHTA and CDR2 FQGNSA. The CDR3 DNA reads as TGTGCCAGCAGCCCTGCGAGTCTTGGGGGCGGGTACTTC. Translation: CASSPASLGGGYF.

The chain couples TRBV6-1 to TRBJ2-1; 10 nucleotides match TRBD1. CDR3 length: 15 residues. The germline V gene encodes CDR1 MNHNS and CDR2 SASEGT. The trim removed 4 bases at V and 8 bases at J, leaving 8 bases unmatched. The CDR3: CASSAQTGGIDEQFF. The CDR3 region has the DNA TGTGCCAGCAGTGCTCAGACAGGGGGCATCGATGAGCAGTTCTTC.

The rearrangement uses TRBV7-9 and TRBJ2-5; TRBD1 aligns across 11 bases. Per the germline V gene, CDR1 is SEHNR and CDR2 is FQNEAQ (reference sequence). The CDR3 spans 16 residues. Trimming removed 0 bases from V and 2 bases from J; junction bases left unmatched: 2. In nucleotides, the CDR3 is TGTGCCAGCAGCTTAGCCCGGGACAGGGGGCAAGAGACCCAGTACTTC. Amino acid sequence: CASSLARDRGQETQYF.